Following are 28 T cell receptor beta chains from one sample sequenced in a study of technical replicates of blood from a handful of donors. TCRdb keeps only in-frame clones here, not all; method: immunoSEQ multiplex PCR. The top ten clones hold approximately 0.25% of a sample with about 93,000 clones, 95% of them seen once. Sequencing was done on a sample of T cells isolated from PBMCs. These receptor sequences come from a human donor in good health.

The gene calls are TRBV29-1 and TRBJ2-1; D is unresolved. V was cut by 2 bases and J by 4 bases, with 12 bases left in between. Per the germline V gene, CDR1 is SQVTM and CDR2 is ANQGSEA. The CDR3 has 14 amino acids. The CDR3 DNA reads TGCAGCGTTGAATCCCTAGGCCGATACAATGAGCAGTTCTTC. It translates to CSVESLGRYNEQFF.

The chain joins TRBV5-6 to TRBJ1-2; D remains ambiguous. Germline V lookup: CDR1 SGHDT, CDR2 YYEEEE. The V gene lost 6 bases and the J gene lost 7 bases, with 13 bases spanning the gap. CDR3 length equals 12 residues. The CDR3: CASTPGSRGYTF. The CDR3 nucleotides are TGTGCCAGCACCCCGGGGAGCCGTGGCTACACCTTC.

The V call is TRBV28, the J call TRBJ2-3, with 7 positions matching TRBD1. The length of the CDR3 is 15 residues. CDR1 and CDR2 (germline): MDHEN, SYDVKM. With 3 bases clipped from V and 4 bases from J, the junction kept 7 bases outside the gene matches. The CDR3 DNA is TGTGCCAGCAGTTTCCGGACAGGTGTGGCAGATACGCAGTATTTT. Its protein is CASSFRTGVADTQYF.

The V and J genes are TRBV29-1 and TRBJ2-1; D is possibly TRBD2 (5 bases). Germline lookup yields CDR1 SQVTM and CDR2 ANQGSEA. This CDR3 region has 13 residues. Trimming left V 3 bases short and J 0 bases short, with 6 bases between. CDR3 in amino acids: CSVERASYNEQFF. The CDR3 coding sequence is TGCAGCGTTGAGCGGGCCTCCTACAATGAGCAGTTCTTC.

CDR3 in amino acids: CASSVALSSYEQYF. In DNA, the CDR3 is TGTGCCAGCAGCGTAGCCCTCAGCTCCTACGAGCAGTACTTC. The J gene is TRBJ2-7, the V gene TRBV9; no firm D call. The V gene lost 0 bases and the J gene lost 0 bases, with 7 bases spanning the gap. Germline V lookup: CDR1 SGDLS, CDR2 YYNGEE. This CDR3 contains 14 residues.

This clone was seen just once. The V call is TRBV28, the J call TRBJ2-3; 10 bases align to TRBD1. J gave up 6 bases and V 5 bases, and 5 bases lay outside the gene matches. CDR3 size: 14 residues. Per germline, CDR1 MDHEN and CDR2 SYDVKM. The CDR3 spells CASSAGTGVDTQYF. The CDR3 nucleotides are TGTGCCAGCAGTGCCGGGACAGGGGTTGATACGCAGTATTTT.

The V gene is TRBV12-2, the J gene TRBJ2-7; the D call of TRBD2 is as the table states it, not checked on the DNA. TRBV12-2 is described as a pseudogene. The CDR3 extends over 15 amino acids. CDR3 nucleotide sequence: TGTGCAAGTCGCTCAGGGACTAGCGGACCCTACGAGCAGTACTTC. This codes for CASRSGTSGPYEQYF.

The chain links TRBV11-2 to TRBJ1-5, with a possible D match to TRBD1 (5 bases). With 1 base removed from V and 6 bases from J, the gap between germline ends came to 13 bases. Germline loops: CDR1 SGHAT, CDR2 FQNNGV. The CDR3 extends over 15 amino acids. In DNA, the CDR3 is TGTGCCAGCAGCTTAGTCGGGGGATTGCTTCAGCCCCAGCATTTT. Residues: CASSLVGGLLQPQHF.

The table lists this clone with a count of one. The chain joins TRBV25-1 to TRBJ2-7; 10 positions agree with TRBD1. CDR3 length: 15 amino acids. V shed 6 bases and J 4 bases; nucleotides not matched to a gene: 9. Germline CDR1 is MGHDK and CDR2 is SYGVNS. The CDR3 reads CASREGGTGVYEQYF. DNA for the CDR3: TGTGCCAGCAGAGAAGGCGGGACAGGGGTTTACGAGCAGTACTTC.

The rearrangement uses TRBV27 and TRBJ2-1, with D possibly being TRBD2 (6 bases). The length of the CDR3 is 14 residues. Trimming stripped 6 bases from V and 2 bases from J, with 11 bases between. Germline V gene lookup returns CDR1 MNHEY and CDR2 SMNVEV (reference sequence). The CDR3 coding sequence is TGTGCCAGCAGGTGGCGGGGAACCTACAATGAGCAGTTCTTC. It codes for CASRWRGTYNEQFF.

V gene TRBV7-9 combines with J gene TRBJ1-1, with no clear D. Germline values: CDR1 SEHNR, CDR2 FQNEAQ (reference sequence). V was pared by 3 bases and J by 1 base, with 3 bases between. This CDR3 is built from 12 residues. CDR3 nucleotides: TGTGCCAGCAGCTTCAGGAACACTGAAGCTTTCTTT. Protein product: CASSFRNTEAFF.

The CDR3 spells CASSSDRMNTEAFF. The DNA of the CDR3 is TGTGCCAGCAGCTCTGACAGAATGAACACTGAAGCTTTCTTT. The chain couples TRBV7-6 to TRBJ1-1, with D possibly being TRBD1 (5 bases). In germline, CDR1 is SGHVS, CDR2 FNYEAQ. V was clipped by 4 bases and J by 0 bases, with 9 bases between them. This CDR3 spans 14 amino acids.

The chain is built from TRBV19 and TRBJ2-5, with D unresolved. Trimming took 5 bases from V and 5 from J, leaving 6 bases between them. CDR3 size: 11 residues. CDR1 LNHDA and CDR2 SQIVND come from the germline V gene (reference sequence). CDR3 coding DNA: TGTGCCAGTAGTCCGGGTGAGACCCAGTACTTC. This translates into CASSPGETQYF.

The CDR3 loop reads CASSLDAGRNTGELFF. DNA of the CDR3: TGTGCCAGCAGCTTAGATGCTGGGAGGAACACCGGGGAGCTGTTTTTT. The chain recombines TRBV7-6 with TRBJ2-2; perhaps TRBD2 as D (5 bases). CDR1 is SGHVS and CDR2 is FNYEAQ in the germline V gene. V shed 1 base and J shed 1 base, with 10 bases lying between them. The CDR3 runs 16 residues. The whole variable domain, filled in from reference TRBV7-6 and TRBJ2-2, reads GAGVSQSPRYKVTKRGQDVALRCDPISGHVSLYWYRQALGQGPEFLTYFNYEAQQDKSGLPNDRFSAERPEGSISTLTIQRTEQRDSAMYRCASSLDAGRNTGELFFGEGSRLTVL.

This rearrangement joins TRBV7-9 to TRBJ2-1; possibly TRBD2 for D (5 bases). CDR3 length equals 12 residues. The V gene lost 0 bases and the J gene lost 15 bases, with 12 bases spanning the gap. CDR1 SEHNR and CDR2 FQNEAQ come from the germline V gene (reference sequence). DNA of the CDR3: TGTGCCAGCAGCTTAGCCGGGAAGAGCCTGTTCTTC. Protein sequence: CASSLAGKSLFF.

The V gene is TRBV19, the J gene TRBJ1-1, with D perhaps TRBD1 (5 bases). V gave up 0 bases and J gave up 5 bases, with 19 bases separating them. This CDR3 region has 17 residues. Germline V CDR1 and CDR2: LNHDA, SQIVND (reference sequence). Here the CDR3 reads CASSIDRTTGGGTEAFF. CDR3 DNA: TGTGCCAGTAGTATAGATCGGACTACAGGAGGAGGGACTGAAGCTTTCTTT.

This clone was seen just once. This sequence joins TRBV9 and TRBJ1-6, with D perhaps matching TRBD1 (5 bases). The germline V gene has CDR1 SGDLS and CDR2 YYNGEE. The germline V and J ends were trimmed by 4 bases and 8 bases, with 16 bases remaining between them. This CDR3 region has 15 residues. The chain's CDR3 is CASSPGGAVYSPLHF. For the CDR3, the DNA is TGTGCCAGCAGCCCAGGAGGGGCCGTTTATTCACCCCTCCACTTT.

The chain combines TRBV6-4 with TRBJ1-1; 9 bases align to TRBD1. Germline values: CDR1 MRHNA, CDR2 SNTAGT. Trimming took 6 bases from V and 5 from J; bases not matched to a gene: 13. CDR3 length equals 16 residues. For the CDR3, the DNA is TGTGCCAGCAGCGTGACAGTTGGGACAGGGAGAACTGAAGCTTTCTTT. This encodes CASSVTVGTGRTEAFF.

The DNA for the CDR3 is TGTGCCAGCAGTGTGAACAGGGGTGGTGGAAACACCATATATTTT. Its translation is CASSVNRGGGNTIYF. This chain links TRBV28 with TRBJ1-3; 7 bases map to TRBD1. V dropped 5 bases and J dropped 3; count of bases not matched to a gene: 7. The CDR3 runs 15 residues. The germline V gene has CDR1 MDHEN and CDR2 SYDVKM.

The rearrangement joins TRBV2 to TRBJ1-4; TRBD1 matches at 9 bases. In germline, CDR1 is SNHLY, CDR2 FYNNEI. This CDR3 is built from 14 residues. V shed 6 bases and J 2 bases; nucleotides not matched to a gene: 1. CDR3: CASSGTGTNEKLFF. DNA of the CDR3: TGTGCCAGCAGCGGGACAGGGACTAATGAAAAACTGTTTTTT. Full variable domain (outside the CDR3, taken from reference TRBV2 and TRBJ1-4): EPEVTQTPSHQVTQMGQEVILRCVPISNHLYFYWYRQILGQKVEFLVSFYNNEISEKSEIFDDQFSVERPDGSNFTLKIRSTKLEDSAMYFCASSGTGTNEKLFFGSGTQLSVL.

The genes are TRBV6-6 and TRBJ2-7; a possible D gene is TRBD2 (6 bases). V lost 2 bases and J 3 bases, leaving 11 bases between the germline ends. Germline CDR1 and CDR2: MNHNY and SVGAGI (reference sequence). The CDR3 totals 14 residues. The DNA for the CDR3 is TGTGCCAGCAGTTACCGACCGGGGGACTACGAGCAGTACTTC. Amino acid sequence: CASSYRPGDYEQYF.

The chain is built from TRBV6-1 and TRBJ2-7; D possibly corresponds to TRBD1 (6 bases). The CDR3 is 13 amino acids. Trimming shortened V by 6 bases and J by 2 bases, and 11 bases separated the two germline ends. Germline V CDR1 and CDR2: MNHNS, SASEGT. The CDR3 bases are TGTGCCAGCAGGGAAAACAGGGCCTACGAGCAGTACTTC. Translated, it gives CASRENRAYEQYF.

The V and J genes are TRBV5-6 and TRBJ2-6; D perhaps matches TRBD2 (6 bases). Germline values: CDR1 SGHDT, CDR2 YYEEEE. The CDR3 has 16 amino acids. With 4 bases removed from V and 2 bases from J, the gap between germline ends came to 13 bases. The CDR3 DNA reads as TGTGCCAGCAGCAATTCGCGGGGCGCTGGGGCCAACGTCCTGACTTTC. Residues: CASSNSRGAGANVLTF.

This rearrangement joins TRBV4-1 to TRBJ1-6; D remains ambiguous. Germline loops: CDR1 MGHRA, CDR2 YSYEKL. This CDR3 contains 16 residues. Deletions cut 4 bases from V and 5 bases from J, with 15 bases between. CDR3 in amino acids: CASSPVGGPDNSPLHF. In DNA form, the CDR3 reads TGCGCCAGCAGCCCTGTGGGAGGCCCGGATAATTCACCCCTCCACTTT.

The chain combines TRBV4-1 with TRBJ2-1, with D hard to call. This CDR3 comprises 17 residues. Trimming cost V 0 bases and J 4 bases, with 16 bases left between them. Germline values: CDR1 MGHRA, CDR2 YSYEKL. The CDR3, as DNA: TGCGCCAGCAGCCAAGATATGATCGCGGCACGATACAATGAGCAGTTCTTC. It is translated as CASSQDMIAARYNEQFF.

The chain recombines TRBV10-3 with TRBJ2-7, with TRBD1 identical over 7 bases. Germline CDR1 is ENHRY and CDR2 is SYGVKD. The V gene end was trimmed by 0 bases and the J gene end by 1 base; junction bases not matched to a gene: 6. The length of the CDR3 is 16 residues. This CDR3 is CAISESTGRGSYEQYF. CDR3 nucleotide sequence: TGTGCCATCAGTGAGTCGACAGGGAGAGGATCCTACGAGCAGTACTTC.

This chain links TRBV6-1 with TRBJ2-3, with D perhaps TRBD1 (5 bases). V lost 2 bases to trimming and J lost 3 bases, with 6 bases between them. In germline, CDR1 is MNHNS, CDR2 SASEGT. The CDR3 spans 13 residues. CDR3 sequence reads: CASSERGTDTQYF. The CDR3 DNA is TGTGCCAGCAGTGAAAGGGGAACAGATACGCAGTATTTT.

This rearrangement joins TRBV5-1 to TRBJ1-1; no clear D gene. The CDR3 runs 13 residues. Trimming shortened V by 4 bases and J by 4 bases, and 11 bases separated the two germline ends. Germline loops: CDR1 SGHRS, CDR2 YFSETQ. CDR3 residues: CASSPRTGTEAFF. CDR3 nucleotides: TGCGCCAGCAGCCCTCGCACCGGCACTGAAGCTTTCTTT.